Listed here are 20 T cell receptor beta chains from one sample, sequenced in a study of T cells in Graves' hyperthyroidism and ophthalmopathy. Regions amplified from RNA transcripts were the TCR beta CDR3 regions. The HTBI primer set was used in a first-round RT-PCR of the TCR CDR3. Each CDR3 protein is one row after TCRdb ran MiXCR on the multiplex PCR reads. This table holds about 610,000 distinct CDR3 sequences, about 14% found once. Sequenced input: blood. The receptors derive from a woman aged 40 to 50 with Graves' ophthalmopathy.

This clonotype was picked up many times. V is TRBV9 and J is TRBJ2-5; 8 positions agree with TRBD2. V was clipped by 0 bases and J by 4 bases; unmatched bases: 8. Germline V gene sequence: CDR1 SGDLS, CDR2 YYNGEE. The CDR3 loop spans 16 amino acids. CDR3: CASSVVSSGRGETQYF. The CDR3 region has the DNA TGTGCCAGCAGCGTAGTGTCGAGCGGGAGAGGAGAGACCCAGTACTTC.

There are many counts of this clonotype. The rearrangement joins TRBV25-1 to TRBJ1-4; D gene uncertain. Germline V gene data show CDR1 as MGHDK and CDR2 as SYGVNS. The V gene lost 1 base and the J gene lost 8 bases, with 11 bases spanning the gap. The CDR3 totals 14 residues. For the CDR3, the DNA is TGTGCCAGCAGTGAATGGGCAGCTACCGAAAAACTGTTTTTT. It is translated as CASSEWAATEKLFF.

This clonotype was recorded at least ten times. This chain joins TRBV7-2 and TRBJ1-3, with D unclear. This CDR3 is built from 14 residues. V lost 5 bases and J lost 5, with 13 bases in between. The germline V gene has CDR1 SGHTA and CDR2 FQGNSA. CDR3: CASSPGPDRNTIYF. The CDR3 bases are TGTGCCAGCAGCCCAGGACCAGACAGAAACACCATATATTTT.

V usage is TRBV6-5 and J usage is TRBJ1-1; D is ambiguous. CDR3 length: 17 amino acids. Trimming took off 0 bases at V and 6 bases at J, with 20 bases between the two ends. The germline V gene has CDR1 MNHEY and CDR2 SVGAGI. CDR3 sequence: CASSYSKGDPPGAEAFF. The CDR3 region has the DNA TGTGCCAGCAGTTACTCGAAGGGCGACCCACCCGGGGCTGAAGCTTTCTTT.

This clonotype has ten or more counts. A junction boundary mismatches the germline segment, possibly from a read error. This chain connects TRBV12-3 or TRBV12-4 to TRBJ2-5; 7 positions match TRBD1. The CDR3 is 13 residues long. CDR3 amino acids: CASSIAGGETQYF. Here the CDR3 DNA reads TGTGCCAGCAGTATAGCAGGGGGAGAGACCCAGTACTTC.

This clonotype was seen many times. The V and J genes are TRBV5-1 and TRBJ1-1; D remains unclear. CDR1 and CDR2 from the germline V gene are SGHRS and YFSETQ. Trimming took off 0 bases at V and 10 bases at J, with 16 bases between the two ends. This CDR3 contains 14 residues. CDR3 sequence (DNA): TGCGCCAGCAGCTTGGCGGGCAGTCAATGGGGAGCTTTCTTT. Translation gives CASSLAGSQWGAFF.

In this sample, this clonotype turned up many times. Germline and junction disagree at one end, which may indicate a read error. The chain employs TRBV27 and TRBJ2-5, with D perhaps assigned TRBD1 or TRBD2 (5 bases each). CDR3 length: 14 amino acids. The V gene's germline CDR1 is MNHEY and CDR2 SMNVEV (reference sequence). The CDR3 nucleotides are TGTGCCAGTGGGGGTCTGGGAGCTAGTGAGACCCGGTACTTC. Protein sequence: CASGGLGASETRYF.

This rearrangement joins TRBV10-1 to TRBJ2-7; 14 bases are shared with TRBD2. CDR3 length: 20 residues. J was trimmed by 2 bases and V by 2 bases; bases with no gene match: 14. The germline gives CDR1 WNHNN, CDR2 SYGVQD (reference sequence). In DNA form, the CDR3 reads TGCGCCAGCAGTGAGGCCGGGACTAGCGGGAGATGGAGAAATGCCTACGAGCAGTACTTC. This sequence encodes CASSEAGTSGRWRNAYEQYF.

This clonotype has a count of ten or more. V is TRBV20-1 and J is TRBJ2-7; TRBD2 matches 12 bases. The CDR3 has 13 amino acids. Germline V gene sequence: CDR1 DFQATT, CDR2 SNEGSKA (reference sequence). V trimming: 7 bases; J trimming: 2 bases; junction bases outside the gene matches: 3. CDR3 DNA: TGCAGTGGTAGGACTAGCGGGGCCTACGAGCAGTACTTC. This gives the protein CSGRTSGAYEQYF.

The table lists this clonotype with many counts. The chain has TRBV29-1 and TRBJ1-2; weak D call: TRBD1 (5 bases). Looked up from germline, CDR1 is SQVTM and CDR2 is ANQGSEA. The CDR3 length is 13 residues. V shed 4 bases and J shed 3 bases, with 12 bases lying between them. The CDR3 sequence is CSVAEGLDYGYTF. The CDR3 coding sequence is TGCAGCGTTGCGGAGGGGCTTGACTATGGCTACACCTTC.

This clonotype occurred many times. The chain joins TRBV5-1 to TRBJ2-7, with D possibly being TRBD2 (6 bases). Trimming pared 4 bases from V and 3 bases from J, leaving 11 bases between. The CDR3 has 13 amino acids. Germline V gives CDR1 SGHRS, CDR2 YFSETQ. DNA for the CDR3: TGCGCCAGCAGCCCGGACTACCGCTACGAGCAGTACTTC. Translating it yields CASSPDYRYEQYF.

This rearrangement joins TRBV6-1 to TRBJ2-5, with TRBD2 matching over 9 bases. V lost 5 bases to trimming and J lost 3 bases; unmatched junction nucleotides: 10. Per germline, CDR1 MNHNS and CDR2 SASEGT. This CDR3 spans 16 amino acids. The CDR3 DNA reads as TGTGCCAGCAGTCCCGTGGCGGGAGGGGGTGAAGAGACCCAGTACTTC. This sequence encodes CASSPVAGGGEETQYF.

In DNA, the CDR3 is TGTGCCAGCAGCAAGAGAAGGAGAGACTCTCGGGAGACCCAGTACTTC. This codes for CASSKRRRDSRETQYF. The genes are TRBV7-2 and TRBJ2-5, with no clear D. The germline gives CDR1 SGHTA, CDR2 FQGNSA. The CDR3 loop spans 16 amino acids. V lost 5 bases to trimming and J lost 5 bases, with 21 bases between them.

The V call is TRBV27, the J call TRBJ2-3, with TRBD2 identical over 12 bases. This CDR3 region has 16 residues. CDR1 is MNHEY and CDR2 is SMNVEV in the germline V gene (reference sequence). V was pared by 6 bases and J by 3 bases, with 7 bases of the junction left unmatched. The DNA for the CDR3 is TGTGCCAGCAGGGACCGACTAGCGGGAGTGACAGATACGCAGTATTTT. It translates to CASRDRLAGVTDTQYF.

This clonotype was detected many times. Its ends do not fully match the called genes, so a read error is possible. CDR3 loop: CASSLAGAQPQHF. The CDR3 DNA sequence: TGTGCCAGCAGCTTAGCAGGCGCACAGCCCCAGCATTTT. The V gene is TRBV12-3 or TRBV12-4, the J gene TRBJ1-5, with D hard to call. There are 13 residues in the CDR3.

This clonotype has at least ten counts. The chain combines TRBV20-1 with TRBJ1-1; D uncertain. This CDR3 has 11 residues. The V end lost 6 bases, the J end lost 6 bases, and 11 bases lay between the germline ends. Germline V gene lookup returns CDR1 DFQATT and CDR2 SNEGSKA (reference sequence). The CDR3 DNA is TGCAGTGCCGCCTCGCCCGCTGAAGCTTTCTTT. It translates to CSAASPAEAFF.

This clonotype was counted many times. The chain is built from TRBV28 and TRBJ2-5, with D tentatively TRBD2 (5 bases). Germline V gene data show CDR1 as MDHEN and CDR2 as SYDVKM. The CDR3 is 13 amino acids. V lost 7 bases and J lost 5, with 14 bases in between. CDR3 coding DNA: TGTGCCAGCAACCCGTCCGGGATCGAGACCCAGTACTTC. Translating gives CASNPSGIETQYF.

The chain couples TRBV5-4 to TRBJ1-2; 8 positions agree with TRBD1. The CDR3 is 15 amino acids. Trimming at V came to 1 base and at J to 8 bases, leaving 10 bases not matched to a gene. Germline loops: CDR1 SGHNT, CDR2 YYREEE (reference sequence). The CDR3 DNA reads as TGTGCCAGCAGCTTGCCACAGGGGGGGACAGGAGGCTACACCTTC. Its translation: CASSLPQGGTGGYTF.

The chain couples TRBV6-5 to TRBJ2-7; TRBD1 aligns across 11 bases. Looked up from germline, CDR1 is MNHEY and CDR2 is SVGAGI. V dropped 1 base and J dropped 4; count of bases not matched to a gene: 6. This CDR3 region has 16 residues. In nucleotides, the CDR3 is TGTGCCAGCAGTTACTTCGGACAGGGGGCCTTATACGAGCAGTACTTC. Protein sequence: CASSYFGQGALYEQYF.

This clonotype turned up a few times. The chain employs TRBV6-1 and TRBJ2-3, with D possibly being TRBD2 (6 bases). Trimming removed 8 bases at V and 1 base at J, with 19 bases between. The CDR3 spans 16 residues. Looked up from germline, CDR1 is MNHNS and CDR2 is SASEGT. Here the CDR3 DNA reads TGTGCCAGCTCCCGGCCAAGGGGACTGCGCACAGATACGCAGTATTTT. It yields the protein CASSRPRGLRTDTQYF.